Given below is one T cell receptor beta chain in context. Its target is unknown. Individual cDNA molecules received unique molecular identifiers during library preparation. TCRdb independently ran MiXCR on the 5' RACE reads; one entry per CDR3 protein. Of more than 60,000 distinct CDR3 sequences listed, under 15% are singletons. This CDR3 is built from 14 residues. V was shortened by 2 bases and J by 3 bases, with 10 bases between the two germline ends. Germline V gives CDR1 SGHTA, CDR2 FQGNSA. This sample was taken from a study of early T cells in non-severe SARS-CoV-2 infection. General study findings and limits: A preference for anti-spike CD8 responses marked VDJdb matching, which missed private and CD4 specificities.

The TCR sequence derives from an adult who was a healthcare worker with PCR-confirmed SARS-CoV-2 infection or an uninfected control (not recorded which). Sequencing input: whole blood. The genes are TRBV7-2 and TRBJ1-2, with unresolved D. CDR3 sequence reads: CASSLRIGDYGYTF. For the CDR3, the DNA is TGTGCCAGCAGCTTACGGATCGGCGACTATGGCTACACCTTC.